Following are 5 T cell receptor beta chains from one sample sequenced in a study of blood T cells in healthy people across ages. Alongside a J-beta primer mix, a sample-barcoded 5' primer served in a second PCR lasting about 7 to 12 cycles. TCRdb itself ran the 5' RACE reads through MiXCR, one entry per CDR3 protein. The table lists over 750,000 distinct CDR3 sequences, around a quarter of them singletons. Another study also made use of these data, one on T cells of mothers and their children.

The sequencing input was blood. The receptors were sampled from a boy aged 5 to 17 in good health.

This clonotype has a handful of counts. The chain joins TRBV5-1 to TRBJ2-7; D is tentatively TRBD1 or TRBD2 (6 bases each). Between the trimmed V and J ends, which lost 0 bases and 3 bases, there was a span of 16 bases. The CDR3 sequence is 16 residues long. The V gene's germline CDR1 is SGHRS and CDR2 YFSETQ. For the CDR3, the DNA is TGCGCCAGCAGCTTGGAAGGGGCGGGACAAAGCTACGAGCAGTACTTC. Encoded protein: CASSLEGAGQSYEQYF. Variable domain in full (rest from reference TRBV5-1 and TRBJ2-7): KAGVTQTPRYLIKTRGQQVTLSCSPISGHRSVSWYQQTPGQGLQFLFEYFSETQRNKGNFPGRFSGRQFSNSRSEMNVSTLELGDSALYLCASSLEGAGQSYEQYFGPGTRLTVT.

This clonotype was seen a handful of times. This chain uses TRBV4-1 with TRBJ1-6, with D tentatively TRBD1 (5 bases). V lost 4 bases and J lost 3, with 7 bases in between. CDR3 length: 14 amino acids. CDR1 is MGHRA, CDR2 YSYEKL, per germline. The CDR3 region is CASSLTDYNSPLHF. DNA for the CDR3: TGCGCCAGCAGCCTGACAGACTATAATTCACCCCTCCACTTT.

This clonotype was seen a handful of times. The chain employs TRBV5-1 and TRBJ2-5; D is unclear. The CDR3 runs to 14 residues. V was clipped by 0 bases and J by 2 bases, with 8 bases between them. Germline CDR1 and CDR2: SGHRS and YFSETQ. The CDR3 DNA is TGCGCCAGCAGCTTGGGGTCAGATCAAGAGACCCAGTACTTC. Translated: CASSLGSDQETQYF.

This clonotype turned up a few times. The J gene is TRBJ2-3, the V gene TRBV7-3; TRBD2 is a possible D gene (5 bases). Germline CDR1 SGHTA, CDR2 FQGTGA. The CDR3 length is 15 residues. Trimming shortened V by 1 base and J by 2 bases, and 10 bases separated the two germline ends. The CDR3 region is CASSLMASPTDTQYF. The CDR3 coding sequence is TGTGCCAGCAGCTTAATGGCTAGCCCCACAGATACGCAGTATTTT.

V is TRBV7-8 and J is TRBJ2-7; D is possibly TRBD1 (6 bases). Between the trimmed V and J ends, which lost 4 bases and 3 bases, there was a span of 13 bases. CDR3 length: 14 residues. Germline V gives CDR1 SGHVS, CDR2 FQNEAQ. CDR3: CASSSYGQIYEQYF. The CDR3 bases are TGTGCCAGCAGCTCCTATGGACAGATCTACGAGCAGTACTTC.